This record looks at one TCR beta chain sequence and its context. Antigen unknown. These data come from a study of cytomegalovirus exposure and HLA in healthy donors. Study outcomes and limitations: For presence/absence analyses, sequencing depth was assumed to be roughly uniform across donors. Further analysis, carried out later, found HLA-associated TCR beta chains more clonally expanded than equally common other chains.

The PCR used 60 Vbeta and 13 Jbeta primers. Measured with immunoSEQ multiplex PCR; TCRdb has only the in-frame clones, and not every one. Altogether roughly 72,000 clones are present, roughly 81% being singletons, with the ten largest covering 11%. Germline V CDR1 and CDR2: LNHDA, SQIVND (reference sequence). The V and J ends lost 3 bases and 6 bases respectively, with 14 bases between them. The CDR3 contains 14 residues. The material sequenced was PBMCs. The origin of this receptor is a human donor in good health. The chain employs TRBV19 and TRBJ1-1; tentatively, D is TRBD1 (6 bases). The CDR3 bases are TGTGCCAGTAGTATCGGGGGGCTGGGGGCTGAAGCTTTCTTT. Amino acid sequence: CASSIGGLGAEAFF.